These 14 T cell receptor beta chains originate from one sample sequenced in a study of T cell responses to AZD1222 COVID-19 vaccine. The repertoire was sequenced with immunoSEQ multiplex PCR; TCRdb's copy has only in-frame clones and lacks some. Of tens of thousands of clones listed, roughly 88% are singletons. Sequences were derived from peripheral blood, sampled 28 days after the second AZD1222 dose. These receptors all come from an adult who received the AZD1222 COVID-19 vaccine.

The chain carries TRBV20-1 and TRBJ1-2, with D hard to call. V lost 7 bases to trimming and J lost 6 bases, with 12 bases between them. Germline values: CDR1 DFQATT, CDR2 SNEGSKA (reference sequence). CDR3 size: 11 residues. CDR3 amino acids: CSVRVTDGYTF. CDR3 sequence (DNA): TGCAGTGTGAGGGTAACGGATGGCTACACCTTC.

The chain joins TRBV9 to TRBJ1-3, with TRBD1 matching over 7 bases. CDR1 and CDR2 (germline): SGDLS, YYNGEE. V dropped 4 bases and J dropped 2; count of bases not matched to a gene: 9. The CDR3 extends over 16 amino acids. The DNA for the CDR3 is TGTGCCAGCAGCTTCCGGGACAGTGAGGCTGGAAACACCATATATTTT. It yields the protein CASSFRDSEAGNTIYF.

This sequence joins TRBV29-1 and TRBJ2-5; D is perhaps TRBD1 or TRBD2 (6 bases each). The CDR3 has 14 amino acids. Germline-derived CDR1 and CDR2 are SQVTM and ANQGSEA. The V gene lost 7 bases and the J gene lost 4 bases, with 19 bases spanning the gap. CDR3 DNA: TGCAGCGGGATCTATTCGGGGGCCCTAGAGACCCAGTACTTC. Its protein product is CSGIYSGALETQYF.

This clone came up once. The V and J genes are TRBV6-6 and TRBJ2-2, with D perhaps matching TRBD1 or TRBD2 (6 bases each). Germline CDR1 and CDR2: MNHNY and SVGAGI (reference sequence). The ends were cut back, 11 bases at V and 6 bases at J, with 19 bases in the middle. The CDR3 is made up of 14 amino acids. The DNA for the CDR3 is TGTGCCTCCAAAGGGGGGCCGAGGGCCGGGGAGCTGTTTTTT. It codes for CASKGGPRAGELFF.

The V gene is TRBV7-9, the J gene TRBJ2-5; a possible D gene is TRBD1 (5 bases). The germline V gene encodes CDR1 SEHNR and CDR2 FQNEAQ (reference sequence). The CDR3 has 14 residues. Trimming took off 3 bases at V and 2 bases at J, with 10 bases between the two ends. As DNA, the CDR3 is TGTGCCAGCAGCTTTGGTACAGGACAAGAGACCCAGTACTTC. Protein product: CASSFGTGQETQYF. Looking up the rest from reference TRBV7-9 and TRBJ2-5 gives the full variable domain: DTGVSQNPRHKITKRGQNVTFRCDPISEHNRLYWYRQTLGQGPEFLTYFQNEAQLEKSRLLSDRFSAERPKGSFSTLEIQRTEQGDSAMYLCASSFGTGQETQYFGPGTRLLVL.

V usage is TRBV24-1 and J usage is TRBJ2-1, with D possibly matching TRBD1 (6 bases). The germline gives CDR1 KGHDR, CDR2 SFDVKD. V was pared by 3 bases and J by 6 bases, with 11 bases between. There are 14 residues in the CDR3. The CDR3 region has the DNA TGTGCCACCAGTGATCCTCAACAGGGCAATGAGCAGTTCTTC. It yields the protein CATSDPQQGNEQFF.

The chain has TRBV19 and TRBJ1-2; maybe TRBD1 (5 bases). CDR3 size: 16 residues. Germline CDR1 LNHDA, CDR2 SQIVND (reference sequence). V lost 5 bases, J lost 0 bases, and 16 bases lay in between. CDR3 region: CASSEGRPGTNYGYTF. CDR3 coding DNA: TGTGCCAGTAGTGAGGGGCGACCAGGTACTAACTATGGCTACACCTTC.

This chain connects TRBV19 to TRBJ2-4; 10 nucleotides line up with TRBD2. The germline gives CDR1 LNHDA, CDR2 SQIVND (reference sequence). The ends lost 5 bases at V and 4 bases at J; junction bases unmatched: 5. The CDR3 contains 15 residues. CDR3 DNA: TGTGCCAGTAGTCCCTGGACTAGCGGTAAAAACATTCAGTACTTC. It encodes CASSPWTSGKNIQYF. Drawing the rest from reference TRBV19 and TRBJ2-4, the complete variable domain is DGGITQSPKYLFRKEGQNVTLSCEQNLNHDAMYWYRQDPGQGLRLIYYSQIVNDFQKGDIAEGYSVSREKKESFPLTVTSAQKNPTAFYLCASSPWTSGKNIQYFGAGTRLSVL.

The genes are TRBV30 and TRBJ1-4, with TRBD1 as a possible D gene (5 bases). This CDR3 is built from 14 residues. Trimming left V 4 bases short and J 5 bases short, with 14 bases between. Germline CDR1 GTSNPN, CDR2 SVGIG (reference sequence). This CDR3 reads CAWKKGILNEKLFF. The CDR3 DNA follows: TGTGCCTGGAAAAAGGGGATTTTGAATGAAAAACTGTTTTTT.

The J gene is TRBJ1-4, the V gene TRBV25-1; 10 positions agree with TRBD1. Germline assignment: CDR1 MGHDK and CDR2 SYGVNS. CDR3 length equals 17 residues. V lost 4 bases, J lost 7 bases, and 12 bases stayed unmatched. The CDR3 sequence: CASSGPDRGKILEKLFF. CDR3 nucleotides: TGTGCCAGCAGTGGGCCGGACAGGGGGAAAATCCTTGAAAAACTGTTTTTT.

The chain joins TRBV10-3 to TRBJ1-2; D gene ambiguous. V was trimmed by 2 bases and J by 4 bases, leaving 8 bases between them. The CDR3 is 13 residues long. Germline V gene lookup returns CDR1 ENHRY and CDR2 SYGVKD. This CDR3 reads CAISERSLYGYTF. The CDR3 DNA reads TGTGCCATCAGTGAGCGCAGCCTCTATGGCTACACCTTC.

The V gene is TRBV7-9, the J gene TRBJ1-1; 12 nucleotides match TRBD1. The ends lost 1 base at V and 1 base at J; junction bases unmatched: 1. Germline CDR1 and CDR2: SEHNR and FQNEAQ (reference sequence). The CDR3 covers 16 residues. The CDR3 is CASSLGDRGRNTEAFF. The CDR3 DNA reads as TGTGCCAGCAGCTTAGGGGACAGGGGGCGGAACACTGAAGCTTTCTTT.

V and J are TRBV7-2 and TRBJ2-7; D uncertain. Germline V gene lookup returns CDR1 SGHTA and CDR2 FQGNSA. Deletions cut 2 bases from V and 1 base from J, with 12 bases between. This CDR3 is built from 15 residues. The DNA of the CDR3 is TGTGCCAGCAGCTTAATACACTCTCTTTCCTACGAGCAGTACTTC. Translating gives CASSLIHSLSYEQYF.

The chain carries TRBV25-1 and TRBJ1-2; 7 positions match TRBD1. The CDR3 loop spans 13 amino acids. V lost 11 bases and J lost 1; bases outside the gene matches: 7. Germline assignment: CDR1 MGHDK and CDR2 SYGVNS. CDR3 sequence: CASRGQVNYGYTF. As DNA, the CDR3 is TGTGCCTCACGAGGACAGGTTAACTATGGCTACACCTTC.